This note documents a single TCR beta chain sequence. The data were taken from a study of T cell responses to AZD1222 COVID-19 vaccine. V lost 6 bases, J lost 2 bases, and 7 bases stayed unmatched. Germline CDR1 is MDHEN and CDR2 is SYDVKM. The CDR3 sequence is 15 residues long. The method was immunoSEQ multiplex PCR; TCRdb's version includes in-frame clones alone and lacks a portion of them. The data contain over 55,000 clones, around 83% of them singletons. This chain links TRBV28 with TRBJ2-7, with 10 bases fitting TRBD1. The sequence derives from an adult in good health. This specimen consisted of peripheral blood, obtained on day 0 of AZD1222 vaccination. The CDR3 here is CASRGQGIGPYEQYF. The DNA of the CDR3 is TGTGCCAGCAGGGGACAGGGGATCGGCCCCTACGAGCAGTACTTC.